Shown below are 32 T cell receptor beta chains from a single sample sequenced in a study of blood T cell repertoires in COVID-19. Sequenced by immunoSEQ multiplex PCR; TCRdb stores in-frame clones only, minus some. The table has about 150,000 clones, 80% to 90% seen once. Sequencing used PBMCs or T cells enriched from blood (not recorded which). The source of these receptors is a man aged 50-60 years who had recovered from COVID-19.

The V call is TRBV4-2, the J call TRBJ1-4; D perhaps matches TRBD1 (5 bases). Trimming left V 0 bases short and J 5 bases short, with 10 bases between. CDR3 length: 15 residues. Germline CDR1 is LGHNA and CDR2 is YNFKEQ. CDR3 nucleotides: TGTGCCAGCAGCCAAGAGAGACAGCCGAATGAAAAACTGTTTTTT. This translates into CASSQERQPNEKLFF.

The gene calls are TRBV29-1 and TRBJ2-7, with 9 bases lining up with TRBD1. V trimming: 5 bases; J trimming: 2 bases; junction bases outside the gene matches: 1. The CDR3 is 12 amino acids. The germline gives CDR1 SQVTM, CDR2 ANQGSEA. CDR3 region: CSVNRGPYEQYF. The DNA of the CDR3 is TGCAGCGTTAACAGGGGGCCCTACGAGCAGTACTTC.

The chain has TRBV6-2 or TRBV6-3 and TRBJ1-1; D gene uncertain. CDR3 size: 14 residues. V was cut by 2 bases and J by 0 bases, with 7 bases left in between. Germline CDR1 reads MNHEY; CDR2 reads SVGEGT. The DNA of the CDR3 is TGTGCCAGCAGTTACAACAGATTGAACACTGAAGCTTTCTTT. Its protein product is CASSYNRLNTEAFF.

The CDR3 sequence: CASRPGQLGANEQFF. The CDR3 DNA reads as TGTGCCAGCAGACCTGGACAACTTGGAGCCAATGAGCAGTTCTTC. The chain couples TRBV5-4 to TRBJ2-1; D is perhaps TRBD1 (5 bases). The germline CDR1 and CDR2 sequences are SGHNT and YYREEE (reference sequence). The ends were cut back, 5 bases at V and 6 bases at J, with 18 bases in the middle. This CDR3 contains 15 residues.

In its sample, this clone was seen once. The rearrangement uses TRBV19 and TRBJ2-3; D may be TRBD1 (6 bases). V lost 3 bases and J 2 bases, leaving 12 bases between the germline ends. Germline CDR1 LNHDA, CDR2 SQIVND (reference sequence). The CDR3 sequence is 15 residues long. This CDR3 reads CASSIEGGLTDTQYF. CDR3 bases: TGTGCCAGTAGTATTGAAGGGGGTCTCACAGATACGCAGTATTTT.

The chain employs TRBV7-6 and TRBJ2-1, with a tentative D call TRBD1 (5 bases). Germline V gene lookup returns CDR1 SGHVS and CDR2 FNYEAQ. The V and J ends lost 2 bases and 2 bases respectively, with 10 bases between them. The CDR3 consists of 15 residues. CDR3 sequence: CASSLTDKTYNEQFF. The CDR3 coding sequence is TGTGCCAGCAGCTTAACGGACAAAACCTACAATGAGCAGTTCTTC. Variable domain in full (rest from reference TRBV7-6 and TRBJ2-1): GAGVSQSPRYKVTKRGQDVALRCDPISGHVSLYWYRQALGQGPEFLTYFNYEAQQDKSGLPNDRFSAERPEGSISTLTIQRTEQRDSAMYRCASSLTDKTYNEQFFGPGTRLTVL.

The CDR3 sequence is CASSTKGLTNEKLFF. The CDR3 DNA reads TGTGCCAGTAGTACTAAGGGGCTAACTAATGAAAAACTGTTTTTT. The chain employs TRBV19 and TRBJ1-4; a weak D match, TRBD1 (5 bases). The CDR3 spans 15 residues. Trimming removed 4 bases from V and 1 base from J, with 10 bases in between. The germline V gene encodes CDR1 LNHDA and CDR2 SQIVND (reference sequence). The full variable domain, with the rest looked up from reference TRBV19 and TRBJ1-4, is DGGITQSPKYLFRKEGQNVTLSCEQNLNHDAMYWYRQDPGQGLRLIYYSQIVNDFQKGDIAEGYSVSREKKESFPLTVTSAQKNPTAFYLCASSTKGLTNEKLFFGSGTQLSVL.

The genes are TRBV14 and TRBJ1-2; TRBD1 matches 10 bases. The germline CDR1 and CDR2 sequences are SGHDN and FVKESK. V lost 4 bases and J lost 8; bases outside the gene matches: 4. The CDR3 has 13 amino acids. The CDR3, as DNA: TGTGCCAGCAGCCCGGGACAGGGGTACGGCTACACCTTC. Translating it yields CASSPGQGYGYTF.

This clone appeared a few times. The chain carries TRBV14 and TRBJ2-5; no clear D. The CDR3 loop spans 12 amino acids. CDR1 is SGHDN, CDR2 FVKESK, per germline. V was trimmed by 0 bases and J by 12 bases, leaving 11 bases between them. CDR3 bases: TGTGCCAGCAGCCAAGATTATGGTCCTAAGTACTTC. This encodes CASSQDYGPKYF.

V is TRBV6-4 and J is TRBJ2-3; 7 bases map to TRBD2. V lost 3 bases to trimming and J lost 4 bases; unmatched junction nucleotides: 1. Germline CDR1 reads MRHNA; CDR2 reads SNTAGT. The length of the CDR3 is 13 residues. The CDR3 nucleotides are TGTGCCAGCAGTGAGACTAGCTCAGATACGCAGTATTTT. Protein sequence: CASSETSSDTQYF.

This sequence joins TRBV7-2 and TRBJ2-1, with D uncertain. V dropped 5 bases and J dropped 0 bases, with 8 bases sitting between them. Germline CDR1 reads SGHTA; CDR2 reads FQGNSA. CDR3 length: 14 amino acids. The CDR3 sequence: CASSNILSYNEQFF. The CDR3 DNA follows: TGTGCCAGCAGCAACATCCTCTCCTACAATGAGCAGTTCTTC.

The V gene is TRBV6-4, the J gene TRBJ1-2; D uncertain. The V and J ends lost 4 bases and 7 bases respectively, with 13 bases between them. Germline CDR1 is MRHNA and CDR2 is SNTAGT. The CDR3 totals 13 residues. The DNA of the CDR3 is TGTGCCAGCAGTGTAGTACATTTAGCTGGCTACACCTTC. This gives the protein CASSVVHLAGYTF.

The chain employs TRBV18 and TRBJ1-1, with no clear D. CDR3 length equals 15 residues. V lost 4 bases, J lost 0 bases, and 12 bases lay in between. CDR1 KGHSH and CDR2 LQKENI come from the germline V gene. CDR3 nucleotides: TGTGCCAGCTCACTTAAGACAAGCATGAACACTGAAGCTTTCTTT. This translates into CASSLKTSMNTEAFF.

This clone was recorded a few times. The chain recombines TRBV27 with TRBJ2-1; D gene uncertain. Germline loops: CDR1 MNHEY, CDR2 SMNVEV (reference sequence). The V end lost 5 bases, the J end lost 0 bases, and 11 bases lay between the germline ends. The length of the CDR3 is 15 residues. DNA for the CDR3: TGTGCCAGCAGTCGGGTTATAGACTCCTACAATGAGCAGTTCTTC. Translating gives CASSRVIDSYNEQFF.

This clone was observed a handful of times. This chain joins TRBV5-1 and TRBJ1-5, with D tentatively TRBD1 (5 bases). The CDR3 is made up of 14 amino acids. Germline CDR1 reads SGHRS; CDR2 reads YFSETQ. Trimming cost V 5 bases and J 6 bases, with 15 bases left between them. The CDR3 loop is CASSSGEGSQPQHF. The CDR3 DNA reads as TGCGCCAGCAGTTCGGGAGAGGGGTCTCAGCCCCAGCATTTT.

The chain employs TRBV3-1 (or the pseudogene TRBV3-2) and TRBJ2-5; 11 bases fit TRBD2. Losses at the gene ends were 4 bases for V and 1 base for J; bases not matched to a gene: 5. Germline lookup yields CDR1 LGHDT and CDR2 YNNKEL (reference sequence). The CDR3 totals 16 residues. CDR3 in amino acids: CASSLLAGGTQETQYF. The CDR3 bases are TGTGCCAGCAGCCTCTTAGCGGGGGGGACCCAAGAGACCCAGTACTTC.

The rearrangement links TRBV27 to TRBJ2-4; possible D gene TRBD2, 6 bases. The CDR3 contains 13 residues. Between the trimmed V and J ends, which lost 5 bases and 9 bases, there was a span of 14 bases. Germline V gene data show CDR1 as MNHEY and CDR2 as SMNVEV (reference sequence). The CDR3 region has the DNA TGTGCCAGCAGTGGAGGGGATTCTCCCATTCAGTACTTC. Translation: CASSGGDSPIQYF.

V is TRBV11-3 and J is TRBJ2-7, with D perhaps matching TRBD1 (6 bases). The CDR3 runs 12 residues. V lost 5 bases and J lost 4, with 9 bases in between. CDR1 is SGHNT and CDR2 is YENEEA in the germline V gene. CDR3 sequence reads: CASSLGHYEQYF. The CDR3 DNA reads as TGTGCCAGCAGCCTGGGACATTACGAGCAGTACTTC.

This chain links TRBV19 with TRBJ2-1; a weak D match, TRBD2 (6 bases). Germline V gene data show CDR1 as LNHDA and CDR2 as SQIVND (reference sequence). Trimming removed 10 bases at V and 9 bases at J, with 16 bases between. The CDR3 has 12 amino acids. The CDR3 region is CATFRVGGEQFF. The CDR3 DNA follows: TGTGCCACATTCAGGGTCGGGGGTGAGCAGTTCTTC.

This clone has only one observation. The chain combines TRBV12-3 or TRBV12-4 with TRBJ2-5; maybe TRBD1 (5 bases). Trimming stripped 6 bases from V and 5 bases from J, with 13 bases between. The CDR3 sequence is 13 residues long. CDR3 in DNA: TGTGCCAGCAGGACGGACAACGGGGAGACCCAGTACTTC. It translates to CASRTDNGETQYF.

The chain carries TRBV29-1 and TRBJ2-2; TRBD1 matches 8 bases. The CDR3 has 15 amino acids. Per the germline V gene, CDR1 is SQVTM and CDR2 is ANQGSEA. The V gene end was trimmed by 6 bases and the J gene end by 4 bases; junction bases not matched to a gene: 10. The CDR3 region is CSVTTGVGRTGELFF. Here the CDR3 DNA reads TGCAGCGTAACGACAGGGGTAGGTCGCACCGGGGAGCTGTTTTTT.

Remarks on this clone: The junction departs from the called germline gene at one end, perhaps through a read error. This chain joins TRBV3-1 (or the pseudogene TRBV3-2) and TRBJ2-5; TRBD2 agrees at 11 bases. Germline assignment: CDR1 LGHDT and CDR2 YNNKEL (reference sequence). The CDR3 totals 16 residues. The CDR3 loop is CASSPQGLAAQGTQYF. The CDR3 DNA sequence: TGTGCCAGCAGCCCTCAGGGACTAGCGGCCCAAGGGACCCAGTACTTC.

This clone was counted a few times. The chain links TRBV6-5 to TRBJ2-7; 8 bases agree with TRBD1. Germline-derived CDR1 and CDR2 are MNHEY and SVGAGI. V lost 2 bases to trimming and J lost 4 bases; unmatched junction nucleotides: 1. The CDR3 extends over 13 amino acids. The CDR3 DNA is TGTGCCAGCAGTTACAGACAGGGGTACGAGCAGTACTTC. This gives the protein CASSYRQGYEQYF.

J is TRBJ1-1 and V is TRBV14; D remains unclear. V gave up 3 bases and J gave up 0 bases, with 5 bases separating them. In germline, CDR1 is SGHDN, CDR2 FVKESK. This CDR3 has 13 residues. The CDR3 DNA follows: TGTGCCAGCAGCCACCCTATGAACACTGAAGCTTTCTTT. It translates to CASSHPMNTEAFF.

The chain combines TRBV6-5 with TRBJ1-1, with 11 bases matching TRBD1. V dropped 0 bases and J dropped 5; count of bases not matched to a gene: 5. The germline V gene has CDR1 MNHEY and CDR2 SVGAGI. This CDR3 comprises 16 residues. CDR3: CASSYSRTGGLTEAFF. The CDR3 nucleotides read TGTGCCAGCAGTTACTCGAGGACAGGGGGCTTAACTGAAGCTTTCTTT.

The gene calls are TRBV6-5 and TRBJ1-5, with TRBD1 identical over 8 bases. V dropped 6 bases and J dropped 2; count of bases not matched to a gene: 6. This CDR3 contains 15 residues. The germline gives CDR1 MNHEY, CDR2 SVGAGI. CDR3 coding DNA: TGTGCCAGCAGCTTTGACAGGGGCGGCAATCAGCCCCAGCATTTT. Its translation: CASSFDRGGNQPQHF.

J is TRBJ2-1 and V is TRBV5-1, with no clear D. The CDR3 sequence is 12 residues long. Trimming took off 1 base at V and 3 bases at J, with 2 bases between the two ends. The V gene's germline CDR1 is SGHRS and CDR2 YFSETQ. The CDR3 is CASSLYYNEQFF. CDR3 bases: TGCGCCAGCAGCTTGTACTACAATGAGCAGTTCTTC.

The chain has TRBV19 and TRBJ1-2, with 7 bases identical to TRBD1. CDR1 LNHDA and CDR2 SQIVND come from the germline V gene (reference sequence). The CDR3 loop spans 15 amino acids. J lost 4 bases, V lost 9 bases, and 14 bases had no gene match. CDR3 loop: CASHSGTVTGYGYTF. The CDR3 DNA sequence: TGTGCCAGCCACTCCGGGACAGTCACGGGCTATGGCTACACCTTC.

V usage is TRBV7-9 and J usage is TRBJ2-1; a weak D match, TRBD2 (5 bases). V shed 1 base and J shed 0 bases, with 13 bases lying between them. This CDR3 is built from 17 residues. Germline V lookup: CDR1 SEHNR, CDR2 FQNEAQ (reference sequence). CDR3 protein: CASSLGGGLSSYNEQFF. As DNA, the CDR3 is TGTGCCAGCAGCTTAGGAGGCGGGTTGAGCTCCTACAATGAGCAGTTCTTC.

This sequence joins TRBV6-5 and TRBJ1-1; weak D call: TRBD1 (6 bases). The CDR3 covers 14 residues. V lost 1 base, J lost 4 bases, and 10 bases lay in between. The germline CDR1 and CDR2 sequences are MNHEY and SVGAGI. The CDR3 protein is CASSYLQGSTEAFF. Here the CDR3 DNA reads TGTGCCAGCAGTTACTTACAGGGTTCCACTGAAGCTTTCTTT.

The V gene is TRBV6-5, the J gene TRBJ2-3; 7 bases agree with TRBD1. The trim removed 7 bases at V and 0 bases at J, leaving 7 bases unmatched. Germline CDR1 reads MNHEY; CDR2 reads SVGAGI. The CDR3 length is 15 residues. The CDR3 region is CASTKDRLSTDTQYF. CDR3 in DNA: TGTGCCAGCACTAAGGACAGGCTAAGCACAGATACGCAGTATTTT.

The CDR3 loop reads CASSGQGTDTQYF. CDR3 sequence (DNA): TGTGCCAGCAGTGGACAGGGCACAGATACGCAGTATTTT. The genes are TRBV6-4 and TRBJ2-3; possibly TRBD1 for D (6 bases). CDR1 and CDR2 (germline): MRHNA, SNTAGT. This CDR3 has 13 residues. V was shortened by 4 bases and J by 1 base, with 6 bases between the two germline ends.